This TCR beta chain was recorded in a study of early stage breast cancer tumors. Produced via immunoSEQ multiplex PCR; TCRdb's table is partial and in-frame only. In the table there are about 72,000 clones, around four fifths of which are singletons. Overall study findings and caveats: Compared with adjacent normal breast tissue, tumors showed 2 to 3-fold greater T cell density and higher clonality. Tumor and normal breast were distinguished via blood comparison in most of the 16 patients. Most shared enriched TCRB sequences were commonly generated ones.

With regard to this clone: What it recognizes is unknown.

The TCR was taken from a person aged 60 to 70 with breast cancer. Input material: blood.

The CDR3 reads CASSLVEGEAYEQYF. The CDR3 coding sequence is TGTGCCAGCAGCCTCGTGGAAGGGGAGGCCTACGAGCAGTACTTC. V gene TRBV7-6 combines with J gene TRBJ2-7, with TRBD2 as a possible D gene (6 bases). CDR1 SGHVS and CDR2 FNYEAQ come from the germline V gene. The V end lost 5 bases, the J end lost 2 bases, and 16 bases lay between the germline ends. There are 15 residues in the CDR3.